This T cell receptor beta chain emerged from a study of Ad26.COV2.S vaccination and SARS-CoV-2 variants. General study findings and limits: People given the vaccine had a wider spike-specific TCR breadth than placebo recipients did. Breadth of non-spike TCRs did not differ between vaccinees and placebo recipients. Using TCR breadth and depth analyses may have led to underestimated total T cell responses.

TCRdb's copy holds only in-frame clones and misses some; the assay was immunoSEQ multiplex PCR. Of 97,000 or so clones listed, around three quarters are singletons. Notes on this clone: As yet, its antigen is unknown.

The ends were cut back, 3 bases at V and 0 bases at J, with 9 bases in the middle. Germline lookup yields CDR1 LGHNA and CDR2 YNFKEQ. The CDR3 runs 15 residues. Specimen: peripheral blood, collected after recovery from COVID-19. The origin of this receptor is a human donor who had recovered from COVID-19. V and J are TRBV4-2 and TRBJ1-3; weak D call: TRBD1 (5 bases). CDR3 region: CASSQGDDSGNTIYF. The CDR3 DNA follows: TGTGCCAGCAGCCAGGGGGATGACTCTGGAAACACCATATATTTT.